Presented here are 28 T cell receptor beta chains from one specimen sequenced in a study of neurological immune-mediated disorders. TCRdb independently ran MiXCR on the 5' RACE reads; one entry per CDR3 protein. The table shows 39,000 or so distinct CDR3 sequences, with roughly 2.5% occurring only once. Sequences were obtained from PBMCs. The source of these receptors is a man aged 25-40 years with multiple sclerosis.

This clonotype has a count of ten or more. The rearrangement links TRBV6-5 to TRBJ2-1; D unresolved. The germline V and J ends were trimmed by 1 base and 11 bases, with 9 bases remaining between them. From germline, CDR1 is MNHEY and CDR2 SVGAGI. The CDR3 has 12 amino acids. CDR3 in DNA: TGTGCCAGCAGTTACTGGGGTGAAAAGCAGTTCTTC. Translating gives CASSYWGEKQFF.

This clonotype was counted many times. This chain connects TRBV12-3 or TRBV12-4 to TRBJ2-7, with D uncertain. V shed 7 bases and J shed 7 bases, with 20 bases lying between them. This CDR3 comprises 14 residues. CDR3: CASTPRGLSEEQYF. The CDR3 nucleotides are TGTGCCAGCACCCCTCGAGGCCTTTCTGAGGAGCAGTACTTC.

This clonotype has at least ten counts. V is TRBV4-2 and J is TRBJ1-5; D is unclear. This CDR3 spans 15 amino acids. The ends were cut back, 1 base at V and 6 bases at J, with 13 bases in the middle. Per germline, CDR1 LGHNA and CDR2 YNFKEQ. This CDR3 is CASSQAKGGGQPQHF. DNA for the CDR3: TGTGCCAGCAGCCAAGCCAAGGGAGGAGGTCAGCCCCAGCATTTT.

The chain combines TRBV11-2 with TRBJ2-2; TRBD1 matches 7 bases. The V segment lost 5 bases and the J segment 4 bases; nucleotides outside the gene matches: 7. CDR3 size: 15 residues. Germline V lookup: CDR1 SGHAT, CDR2 FQNNGV. CDR3 nucleotides: TGTGCCAGCAGCGGGGGACAGACTGGCACCGGGGAGCTGTTTTTT. This gives the protein CASSGGQTGTGELFF. Full variable domain (outside the CDR3, taken from reference TRBV11-2 and TRBJ2-2): EAGVAQSPRYKIIEKRQSVAFWCNPISGHATLYWYQQILGQGPKLLIQFQNNGVVDDSQLPKDRFSAERLKGVDSTLKIQPAKLEDSAVYLCASSGGQTGTGELFFGEGSRLTVL.

This clonotype was counted a few times. V is TRBV7-2 and J is TRBJ2-1, with 9 bases aligning to TRBD1. Germline assignment: CDR1 SGHTA and CDR2 FQGNSA. Trimming removed 8 bases from V and 7 bases from J; junction bases left unmatched: 6. CDR3 length: 13 amino acids. CDR3 in amino acids: CASGYRGQNEQFF. The CDR3 DNA reads TGTGCCAGCGGTTACAGGGGGCAGAATGAGCAGTTCTTC.

This clonotype was observed many times. The chain carries TRBV20-1 and TRBJ2-3; no clear D gene. V lost 4 bases and J 8 bases, leaving 16 bases between the germline ends. The CDR3 runs 13 residues. Germline-derived CDR1 and CDR2 are DFQATT and SNEGSKA (reference sequence). As DNA, the CDR3 is TGCAGTGCTACCCAGAACCAGGAGAGTACGCAGTATTTT. As protein: CSATQNQESTQYF.

As regards this clonotype: Possible read error: a much larger clone is one base away. This CDR3 is missing its conserved last phenylalanine or tryptophan, likely due to a read error. This chain connects TRBV5-5 to TRBJ1-6; 9 positions agree with TRBD1. CDR3 length: 16 amino acids. Germline CDR1 is SGHKS and CDR2 is YYEKEE (reference sequence). Losses at the gene ends were 2 bases for V and 7 bases for J; bases not matched to a gene: 7. CDR3 protein: CASSLSPGQGNSPLHC. CDR3 in DNA: TGTGCCAGCAGCTTATCGCCGGGACAGGGAAATTCACCCCTCCACTGT.

There are many counts of this clonotype. The chain recombines TRBV7-7 with TRBJ2-5; 9 nucleotides agree with TRBD1. The germline V gene encodes CDR1 SSHAT and CDR2 FNYEAQ (reference sequence). The CDR3 is 17 amino acids. The V gene end was trimmed by 5 bases and the J gene end by 4 bases; junction bases not matched to a gene: 14. Written as DNA, the CDR3 is TGTGCCAGCAGCCCCATCACCGGGACAGGGAATGGAGAGACCCAGTACTTC. Translation gives CASSPITGTGNGETQYF.

This clonotype occurred a few times. The DNA of the CDR3 is TGCAGCTTAAGACAGGGCGTCTACGAGCAGTACTTC. Amino acids: CSLRQGVYEQYF. V and J are TRBV20-1 and TRBJ2-7, with TRBD1 matching 7 bases. Germline V gene data show CDR1 as DFQATT and CDR2 as SNEGSKA (reference sequence). The CDR3 totals 12 residues.

This clonotype was found a few times. This chain connects TRBV6-5 to TRBJ1-4; the match to TRBD1 covers 8 bases. V shed 5 bases, J shed 6 bases, and the junction held 5 bases outside the gene matches. Germline loops: CDR1 MNHEY, CDR2 SVGAGI. The CDR3 contains 14 residues. The DNA for the CDR3 is TGTGCCAGCAGTACCACAGGGGGAGATGAAAAACTGTTTTTT. It codes for CASSTTGGDEKLFF.

This clonotype was seen repeatedly, ten times or more. The chain combines TRBV9 with TRBJ1-2; D may be TRBD1 (5 bases). The germline V gene has CDR1 SGDLS and CDR2 YYNGEE. The V and J ends lost 3 bases and 3 bases respectively, with 15 bases between them. The CDR3 contains 15 residues. The CDR3 bases are TGTGCCAGCAGCGGCGCCCAGGGAGGCCACTATGGCTACACCTTC. This codes for CASSGAQGGHYGYTF.

There are many counts of this clonotype. The V gene is TRBV11-2, the J gene TRBJ2-7; unclear D gene. Germline assignment: CDR1 SGHAT and CDR2 FQNNGV. Between the trimmed V and J ends, which lost 3 bases and 0 bases, there was a span of 9 bases. The CDR3 totals 14 residues. The CDR3: CASSFDASSYEQYF. Here the CDR3 DNA reads TGTGCCAGCAGCTTTGACGCCAGCTCCTACGAGCAGTACTTC.

This clonotype came up many times. The chain links TRBV24-1 to TRBJ2-1; 15 nucleotides agree with TRBD2. The V and J ends lost 4 bases and 15 bases, in that order; junction bases with no gene match: 12. The CDR3 consists of 16 residues. Germline lookup yields CDR1 KGHDR and CDR2 SFDVKD. The CDR3 sequence: CATSDQWTSGRAVWFF. The CDR3 bases are TGTGCCACCAGTGACCAGTGGACTAGCGGGAGGGCCGTTTGGTTCTTC.

This clonotype was observed at least ten times. This chain links TRBV12-3 or TRBV12-4 with TRBJ1-4, with D uncertain. V was shortened by 3 bases and J by 15 bases, with 11 bases between the two germline ends. This CDR3 is built from 11 residues. Here the CDR3 reads CASSFSDNMFF. DNA of the CDR3: TGTGCCAGCAGTTTCAGTGACAACATGTTTTTT.

This clonotype was counted once. This chain connects TRBV15 to TRBJ2-7, with D possibly TRBD2 on 8 matching bases. Germline V gene data show CDR1 as LNHNV and CDR2 as YYDKDF (reference sequence). The V end was cut by 0 bases, the J end by 3 bases, with 21 bases between. The CDR3 covers 18 residues. The CDR3: CATSRDRGGGRPLYEQYF. CDR3 nucleotides: TGTGCCACCAGCAGAGATCGAGGGGGCGGGAGGCCACTCTACGAGCAGTACTTC.

The table lists this clonotype with many counts. The J gene is TRBJ1-1, the V gene TRBV6-5; no firm D call. The germline CDR1 and CDR2 sequences are MNHEY and SVGAGI. CDR3 size: 11 residues. V was pared by 11 bases and J by 4 bases, with 11 bases between. The CDR3 coding sequence is TGTGCCGTTCACAGTTCCACTGAAGCTTTCTTT. It encodes CAVHSSTEAFF.

This clonotype was counted at least ten times. The chain recombines TRBV27 with TRBJ2-5; 8 bases match TRBD2. CDR3 length equals 15 residues. V was pared by 8 bases and J by 4 bases, with 12 bases of the junction left unmatched. Germline CDR1 is MNHEY and CDR2 is SMNVEV (reference sequence). CDR3: CASATLREGRETQYF. CDR3 nucleotide sequence: TGTGCCAGCGCAACCCTACGGGAGGGCCGAGAGACCCAGTACTTC.

This clonotype was counted at least ten times. V and J are TRBV5-1 and TRBJ2-5; 7 bases agree with TRBD2. From germline, CDR1 is SGHRS and CDR2 YFSETQ. V lost 6 bases, J lost 5 bases, and 19 bases stayed unmatched. The CDR3 is 17 amino acids. The CDR3 region has the DNA TGCGCCAGCAAGAAGTTTCTTGCGGGGGAATTCGGGGAGACCCAGTACTTC. It encodes CASKKFLAGEFGETQYF.

This clonotype was seen at least ten times. The V and J genes are TRBV5-1 and TRBJ2-7; D uncertain. Per the germline V gene, CDR1 is SGHRS and CDR2 is YFSETQ. There are 13 residues in the CDR3. Trimming cost V 3 bases and J 0 bases, with 7 bases left between them. The CDR3 region is CASSSKASYEQYF. The CDR3 DNA reads TGCGCCAGCAGCTCTAAGGCCTCCTACGAGCAGTACTTC.

This clonotype was found many times. The rearrangement uses TRBV20-1 and TRBJ1-1; D is possibly TRBD1 (6 bases). This CDR3 spans 15 amino acids. V lost 6 bases, J lost 3 bases, and 20 bases lay in between. The germline CDR1 and CDR2 sequences are DFQATT and SNEGSKA (reference sequence). In DNA, the CDR3 is TGCAGTGCAAGTCCCAGCCGGGGGCAATACACTGAAGCTTTCTTT. This gives the protein CSASPSRGQYTEAFF.

The table lists this clonotype with many counts. The chain carries TRBV9 and TRBJ1-1, with 9 bases identical to TRBD1. Germline loops: CDR1 SGDLS, CDR2 YYNGEE. The V segment lost 3 bases and the J segment 1 base; nucleotides outside the gene matches: 4. This CDR3 has 15 amino acids. CDR3 nucleotide sequence: TGTGCCAGCAGCGAATCGGGACAGGGGAACACTGAAGCTTTCTTT. This sequence encodes CASSESGQGNTEAFF.

This clonotype appeared many times. The CDR3, as DNA: TGTGCCACCAGCAGATCGGACATACGCGGTCAGCCCCAGCATTTT. This codes for CATSRSDIRGQPQHF. This chain connects TRBV15 to TRBJ1-5, with D possibly matching TRBD1 (5 bases). With 2 bases removed from V and 6 bases from J, the gap between germline ends came to 14 bases. CDR1 is LNHNV and CDR2 is YYDKDF in the germline V gene (reference sequence). The CDR3 totals 15 residues.

This clonotype was recorded at least ten times. The rearrangement links TRBV5-1 to TRBJ2-2; 7 positions match TRBD2. V shed 3 bases, J shed 1 base, and the junction held 18 bases outside the gene matches. Germline values: CDR1 SGHRS, CDR2 YFSETQ. The CDR3 spans 20 residues. CDR3 coding DNA: TGCGCCAGCAGCTATTTTCTTACTCCTGGTGGGACTATGAACACCGGGGAGCTGTTTTTT. Translated: CASSYFLTPGGTMNTGELFF. The whole variable domain, filled in from reference TRBV5-1 and TRBJ2-2, reads KAGVTQTPRYLIKTRGQQVTLSCSPISGHRSVSWYQQTPGQGLQFLFEYFSETQRNKGNFPGRFSGRQFSNSRSEMNVSTLELGDSALYLCASSYFLTPGGTMNTGELFFGEGSRLTVL.

This clonotype was observed many times. The chain uses TRBV10-1 and TRBJ1-1; TRBD1 matches 7 bases. The V gene end was trimmed by 7 bases and the J gene end by 2 bases; junction bases not matched to a gene: 13. Germline V gene data show CDR1 as WNHNN and CDR2 as SYGVQD (reference sequence). This CDR3 spans 16 amino acids. CDR3 in DNA: TGCGCCAGCACCTCGGGGAAAGACAGGGTCAACACTGAAGCTTTCTTT. The encoded protein is CASTSGKDRVNTEAFF.

This chain links TRBV18 with TRBJ2-7; D call uncertain. This CDR3 has 13 residues. The germline V and J ends were trimmed by 1 base and 3 bases, with 7 bases remaining between them. Germline loops: CDR1 KGHSH, CDR2 LQKENI. Here the CDR3 reads CASSPRSDYEQYF. CDR3 sequence (DNA): TGTGCCAGCTCACCACGGTCTGACTACGAGCAGTACTTC.

This clonotype was detected many times. The chain joins TRBV3-1 to TRBJ2-3; possible D gene TRBD2, 5 bases. The CDR3 extends over 16 amino acids. V gave up 0 bases and J gave up 1 base, with 11 bases separating them. CDR1 and CDR2 (germline): LGHDT, YNNKEL (reference sequence). DNA of the CDR3: TGTGCCAGCAGCCAAGAAGGGCCGCGGGGCACAGATACGCAGTATTTT. It specifies CASSQEGPRGTDTQYF.

With regard to this clonotype: A much larger clone lies a single base off, so this may be a read error. The chain employs TRBV28 and TRBJ2-1; D is unresolved. The germline V gene has CDR1 MDHEN and CDR2 SYDVKM. CDR3 length: 12 residues. The CDR3, as DNA: TGTGACAGCAGTTTGGGTAGCAATGAGCAGTTCTTC. Residues: CDSSLGSNEQFF.

This clonotype has ten or more counts. The chain recombines TRBV5-1 with TRBJ1-1, with D hard to call. Germline CDR1 and CDR2: SGHRS and YFSETQ. V was pared by 7 bases and J by 4 bases, with 14 bases between. There are 13 residues in the CDR3. This CDR3 is CASLSGHGTEAFF. CDR3 DNA: TGCGCCAGCCTGTCGGGTCATGGCACTGAAGCTTTCTTT.